The 31 T cell receptor beta chains presented below share a single source sample, sequenced in a study of cytomegalovirus exposure and HLA in healthy donors. Vbeta (60) and Jbeta (13) primers were used in the PCR. Clones were sequenced by immunoSEQ multiplex PCR, and TCRdb holds only the in-frame ones, with some missing. Among 130,000 or so clones listed, about 77% were seen once. The sample consisted of PBMCs. Receptor source: a female donor in good health and CMV-seronegative.

Of note for this clone: The junction differs from germline at one of its ends, possibly a read error. The chain joins TRBV9 to TRBJ1-2; D remains ambiguous. This CDR3 is 15 amino acids long. The germline CDR1 and CDR2 sequences are SGDLS and YYNGEE. The DNA of the CDR3 is TGTGCCAGCAGCGTAGGTGCAGCCGCTAACTATGGCTACCCCTTC. This encodes CASSVGAAANYGYPF.

This clone has more than one count but fewer than ten. This rearrangement joins TRBV5-4 to TRBJ1-1; TRBD1 is a possible D gene (5 bases). The CDR3 runs 16 residues. In germline, CDR1 is SGHNT, CDR2 YYREEE (reference sequence). V was clipped by 5 bases and J by 0 bases, with 17 bases between them. Written as DNA, the CDR3 is TGTGCCAGCAGGGGGGGTTCAGGGACCATGAACACTGAAGCTTTCTTT. Translating it yields CASRGGSGTMNTEAFF.

The chain combines TRBV4-2 with TRBJ1-4, with 8 nucleotides matching TRBD1. With 4 bases clipped from V and 0 bases from J, the junction kept 13 bases outside the gene matches. CDR3 length: 19 amino acids. Germline V gene lookup returns CDR1 LGHNA and CDR2 YNFKEQ. Here the CDR3 DNA reads TGTGCCAGCAGCCCCGCTCCCGGGACAGGCCTAGCAACTAATGAAAAACTGTTTTTT. Encoded protein: CASSPAPGTGLATNEKLFF.

The rearrangement joins TRBV5-1 to TRBJ2-7; 10 nucleotides align to TRBD1. The length of the CDR3 is 14 residues. The V gene end was trimmed by 3 bases and the J gene end by 5 bases; junction bases not matched to a gene: 5. Germline-derived CDR1 and CDR2 are SGHRS and YFSETQ. CDR3 sequence (DNA): TGCGCCAGCAGCTCGGGACAGGGGAGTGACGAGCAGTACTTC. Its protein is CASSSGQGSDEQYF.

The chain uses TRBV5-4 and TRBJ2-3; 7 nucleotides agree with TRBD2. The CDR3 sequence is 13 residues long. Germline V gene data show CDR1 as SGHNT and CDR2 as YYREEE (reference sequence). J was trimmed by 5 bases and V by 4 bases; bases with no gene match: 4. The CDR3 reads CASSGRDGDTQYF. The CDR3 bases are TGTGCCAGCAGCGGGAGGGATGGAGATACGCAGTATTTT. Full variable domain (rest looked up from reference TRBV5-4 and TRBJ2-3): ETGVTQSPTHLIKTRGQQVTLRCSSQSGHNTVSWYQQALGQGPQFIFQYYREEENGRGNFPPRFSGLQFPNYSSELNVNALELDDSALYLCASSGRDGDTQYFGPGTRLTVL.

This rearrangement joins TRBV7-3 to TRBJ1-2; D gene unclear. V was trimmed by 2 bases and J by 5 bases, leaving 12 bases between them. CDR3 length: 14 amino acids. From germline, CDR1 is SGHTA and CDR2 FQGTGA. The CDR3 loop is CASSLHLTGYGYTF. CDR3 nucleotide sequence: TGTGCCAGCAGCTTACATTTAACGGGGTATGGCTACACCTTC.

Concerning this clone: The junction shows a germline mismatch at one end, possibly a read error. The chain couples TRBV5-1 to TRBJ1-2; 11 bases line up with TRBD1. This CDR3 is 15 amino acids long. The germline CDR1 and CDR2 sequences are SGHRS and YFSETQ. The CDR3 nucleotides read TGCGCCAGCAGCCCAGGGACAGGGGGTTCCTATGGCTACCCCTTC. Amino acids: CASSPGTGGSYGYPF.

This clone was seen more than once but under ten times. V and J are TRBV2 and TRBJ2-5, with a tentative D call TRBD2 (5 bases). Germline loops: CDR1 SNHLY, CDR2 FYNNEI. Trimming removed 6 bases at V and 4 bases at J, with 24 bases between. The CDR3 is 17 residues long. CDR3 DNA sequence: TGTGCCAGCAGCGATGGGAGCAAGACCCTTTCGGGAGAGACCCAGTACTTC. Its translation: CASSDGSKTLSGETQYF.

The rearrangement links TRBV5-1 to TRBJ1-4; possible D gene TRBD1, 5 bases. V lost 0 bases, J lost 8 bases, and 11 bases lay in between. CDR3 size: 14 residues. The germline CDR1 and CDR2 sequences are SGHRS and YFSETQ. For the CDR3, the DNA is TGCGCCAGCAGCTTGGAGGGGATGGGGGAAAAACTGTTTTTT. Amino acid sequence: CASSLEGMGEKLFF.

Worth noting for this clone: In the same sample, other DNA sequences code for this CDR3. This sequence joins TRBV27 and TRBJ2-1; 8 bases line up with TRBD2. Germline V CDR1 and CDR2: MNHEY, SMNVEV (reference sequence). The CDR3 totals 15 residues. V lost 6 bases, J lost 6 bases, and 10 bases stayed unmatched. The CDR3 sequence: CASSSLAGGTNEQFF. The CDR3 coding sequence is TGTGCCAGCAGCTCCTTGGCGGGGGGAACCAATGAGCAGTTCTTC.

The V gene is TRBV11-2, the J gene TRBJ2-7; D may be TRBD2 (5 bases). The germline V gene encodes CDR1 SGHAT and CDR2 FQNNGV. Trimming took off 5 bases at V and 3 bases at J, with 8 bases between the two ends. The CDR3 is 12 residues long. The CDR3 sequence: CASSPRGYEQYF. The CDR3 nucleotides are TGTGCCAGCAGCCCCCGGGGCTACGAGCAGTACTTC.

The chain joins TRBV5-1 to TRBJ2-6; 10 positions agree with TRBD1. This CDR3 is 18 amino acids long. The germline gives CDR1 SGHRS, CDR2 YFSETQ. After removal of 0 bases from V and 2 bases from J, the junction contained 5 bases not matched to a gene. DNA of the CDR3: TGCGCCAGCAGCTTGGGGGGACAGGGGCTAGCTGGGGCCAACGTCCTGACTTTC. Its protein is CASSLGGQGLAGANVLTF. The entire variable domain, with the rest obtained from reference TRBV5-1 and TRBJ2-6, is as follows: KAGVTQTPRYLIKTRGQQVTLSCSPISGHRSVSWYQQTPGQGLQFLFEYFSETQRNKGNFPGRFSGRQFSNSRSEMNVSTLELGDSALYLCASSLGGQGLAGANVLTFGAGSRLTVL.

In its sample, this clone was seen a few times. The sample holds other DNA sequences that translate to the same CDR3. V usage is TRBV6-5 and J usage is TRBJ2-1, with D perhaps matching TRBD2 (5 bases). The CDR3 sequence is 13 residues long. The germline V gene has CDR1 MNHEY and CDR2 SVGAGI. The ends were cut back, 9 bases at V and 0 bases at J, with 9 bases in the middle. Here the CDR3 DNA reads TGTGCCAGTAGCCGGGACTCCTACAATGAGCAGTTCTTC. This codes for CASSRDSYNEQFF.

This chain links TRBV18 with TRBJ1-1; D is ambiguous. The CDR3 covers 14 residues. V lost 2 bases and J 0 bases, leaving 7 bases between the germline ends. Germline V lookup: CDR1 KGHSH, CDR2 LQKENI. Written as DNA, the CDR3 is TGTGCCAGCTCACCAGCAAACATGAACACTGAAGCTTTCTTT. Its protein is CASSPANMNTEAFF.

The chain has TRBV29-1 and TRBJ1-1; 8 bases match TRBD1. The germline V gene encodes CDR1 SQVTM and CDR2 ANQGSEA. Germline trimming cut 5 bases from V and 4 bases from J; bases unmatched to any gene: 6. The CDR3 spans 13 residues. CDR3 sequence (DNA): TGCAGCGTTCAGGGGGCCGAGGGCACTGAAGCTTTCTTT. The encoded protein is CSVQGAEGTEAFF.

The chain joins TRBV7-8 to TRBJ1-1; 9 bases agree with TRBD1. Germline V gene sequence: CDR1 SGHVS, CDR2 FQNEAQ. CDR3 length: 15 residues. V shed 3 bases and J 4 bases; nucleotides not matched to a gene: 6. The CDR3 DNA sequence: TGTGCCAGCAGCTTTGGGACAGGGAGGAGCACTGAAGCTTTCTTT. Residues: CASSFGTGRSTEAFF.

The chain links TRBV6-1 to TRBJ1-4, with 8 nucleotides matching TRBD1. CDR1 is MNHNS, CDR2 SASEGT, per germline. This CDR3 comprises 13 residues. V lost 11 bases, J lost 11 bases, and 13 bases stayed unmatched. CDR3 sequence: CAWSRTGLGKLFF. DNA of the CDR3: TGTGCCTGGTCCCGGACAGGGTTAGGGAAACTGTTTTTT.

The chain uses TRBV27 and TRBJ2-3; D may be TRBD2 (5 bases). The CDR3 spans 15 residues. With 8 bases removed from V and 2 bases from J, the gap between germline ends came to 17 bases. The germline V gene has CDR1 MNHEY and CDR2 SMNVEV (reference sequence). The CDR3 DNA follows: TGTGCCAGCGGCGGGCCGGTCCTATACACAGATACGCAGTATTTT. This gives the protein CASGGPVLYTDTQYF.

This chain uses TRBV28 with TRBJ1-2, with 11 nucleotides matching TRBD1. With V trimmed by 0 bases and J by 7 bases, 4 bases remained unmatched. Germline assignment: CDR1 MDHEN and CDR2 SYDVKM. This CDR3 contains 15 residues. The CDR3 is CASSLWGDRGSGYTF. CDR3 bases: TGTGCCAGCAGTTTATGGGGGGACAGGGGGAGTGGCTACACCTTC.

V and J are TRBV5-1 and TRBJ1-6, with 7 bases identical to TRBD1. Germline CDR1 reads SGHRS; CDR2 reads YFSETQ. V was clipped by 4 bases and J by 2 bases; unmatched bases: 15. The CDR3 consists of 19 residues. The CDR3 region has the DNA TGCGCCAGCAGCCTAATAAGGGACAGCGACTCTCCCTATAATTCACCCCTCCACTTT. It specifies CASSLIRDSDSPYNSPLHF.

This chain connects TRBV28 to TRBJ1-2; D is undetermined. In germline, CDR1 is MDHEN, CDR2 SYDVKM. The CDR3 length is 13 residues. The V and J ends lost 8 bases and 1 base respectively, with 11 bases between them. The CDR3 region has the DNA TGTGCCAGCCTTAATCAGAATAACTATGGCTACACCTTC. This encodes CASLNQNNYGYTF.

V and J are TRBV27 and TRBJ2-5, with TRBD1 matching 7 bases. CDR1 MNHEY and CDR2 SMNVEV come from the germline V gene (reference sequence). This CDR3 contains 18 residues. Germline trimming cut 5 bases from V and 5 bases from J; bases unmatched to any gene: 20. In DNA form, the CDR3 reads TGTGCCAGCAGTCCGACCCCCCCCCGACAGGGCGGTGGGGAGACCCAGTACTTC. It yields the protein CASSPTPPRQGGGETQYF.

This clone has more than one count but fewer than ten. The chain carries TRBV6-6 and TRBJ1-5; 7 positions agree with TRBD1. This CDR3 comprises 16 residues. Losses at the gene ends were 6 bases for V and 1 base for J; bases not matched to a gene: 9. CDR1 is MNHNY and CDR2 is SVGAGI in the germline V gene (reference sequence). The CDR3 sequence is CASSSSAGGSNQPQHF. DNA of the CDR3: TGTGCCAGCAGCTCGTCAGCAGGGGGGAGCAATCAGCCCCAGCATTTT.

V is TRBV9 and J is TRBJ1-2; 8 nucleotides match TRBD1. The CDR3 loop spans 14 amino acids. V was pared by 5 bases and J by 6 bases, with 9 bases of the junction left unmatched. Looked up from germline, CDR1 is SGDLS and CDR2 is YYNGEE. CDR3 bases: TGTGCCAGCAGGGTTCAACAGGGGGGACATGGCTACACCTTC. Its protein is CASRVQQGGHGYTF.

The rearrangement joins TRBV7-3 to TRBJ2-3; D uncertain. Germline V gene data show CDR1 as SGHTA and CDR2 as FQGTGA. Between the trimmed V and J ends, which lost 4 bases and 0 bases, there was a span of 8 bases. The CDR3 runs 14 residues. CDR3 residues: CASSSSTSTDTQYF. CDR3 in DNA: TGTGCCAGCAGCTCATCGACTAGCACAGATACGCAGTATTTT.

As for this clone: The sample carries other DNA sequences with the same CDR3. This chain links TRBV2 with TRBJ1-2; D may be TRBD1 (5 bases). CDR3 length: 13 amino acids. Germline values: CDR1 SNHLY, CDR2 FYNNEI. Between the trimmed V and J ends, which lost 5 bases and 1 base, there was a span of 8 bases. CDR3: CASSPDSNYGYTF. CDR3 nucleotides: TGTGCCAGCAGTCCCGACAGTAACTATGGCTACACCTTC.

CDR3 amino acids: CASSYRPRDRGNSPLHF. The CDR3, as DNA: TGTGCCAGCAGTTATCGACCCCGGGACAGGGGGAATTCACCCCTCCACTTT. The J gene is TRBJ1-6, the V gene TRBV11-2; TRBD1 matches 11 bases. The length of the CDR3 is 17 residues. The V gene end was trimmed by 6 bases and the J gene end by 7 bases; junction bases not matched to a gene: 11. Germline CDR1 SGHAT, CDR2 FQNNGV.

J is TRBJ1-6 and V is TRBV2, with unresolved D. The V end was cut by 4 bases, the J end by 9 bases, with 13 bases between. Germline loops: CDR1 SNHLY, CDR2 FYNNEI. This CDR3 region has 14 residues. The CDR3 here is CASSVEGVGSPLHF. In DNA, the CDR3 is TGTGCCAGCAGTGTTGAGGGAGTTGGTTCACCCCTCCACTTT. Looking up the rest from reference TRBV2 and TRBJ1-6 gives the full variable domain: EPEVTQTPSHQVTQMGQEVILRCVPISNHLYFYWYRQILGQKVEFLVSFYNNEISEKSEIFDDQFSVERPDGSNFTLKIRSTKLEDSAMYFCASSVEGVGSPLHFGNGTRLTVT.

The sample holds one count of this clone. The V and J genes are TRBV6-4 and TRBJ1-5; no firm D call. Trimming removed 8 bases at V and 2 bases at J, with 19 bases between. The CDR3 runs to 16 residues. Germline CDR1 reads MRHNA; CDR2 reads SNTAGT. The CDR3 DNA reads as TGTGCCAGCGGTGTTGGCCGGGTTCGGGGCAATCAGCCCCAGCATTTT. Amino acids: CASGVGRVRGNQPQHF.

The rearrangement links TRBV11-2 to TRBJ2-3, with TRBD2 matching 8 bases. The germline CDR1 and CDR2 sequences are SGHAT and FQNNGV. The CDR3 totals 16 residues. After removal of 8 bases from V and 4 bases from J, the junction contained 14 bases not matched to a gene. DNA for the CDR3: TGTGCCAGCTCCAGAGGGACTAGTCAGTCTTCAGATACGCAGTATTTT. It encodes CASSRGTSQSSDTQYF. The whole variable domain, remainder taken from reference TRBV11-2 and TRBJ2-3, is EAGVAQSPRYKIIEKRQSVAFWCNPISGHATLYWYQQILGQGPKLLIQFQNNGVVDDSQLPKDRFSAERLKGVDSTLKIQPAKLEDSAVYLCASSRGTSQSSDTQYFGPGTRLTVL.

The chain carries TRBV10-3 and TRBJ2-2; D remains ambiguous. CDR3 size: 16 residues. The germline CDR1 and CDR2 sequences are ENHRY and SYGVKD. Trimming shortened V by 4 bases and J by 3 bases, and 15 bases separated the two germline ends. The CDR3 bases are TGTGCCATCAGTGCCCCGGCTGACAAACACACCGGGGAGCTGTTTTTT. Residues: CAISAPADKHTGELFF.